The 25 T cell receptor beta chains reported below all come from one sample, sequenced in a study of T cells expressing NK-cell markers. After re-calling the 5' RACE reads, TCRdb lists one entry per CDR3 protein, DNA absent. The table gives 500,000 to 700,000 distinct CDR3 sequences; the top ten clones make up roughly 3.4% of it. The specimen was blood T cells: a sorted CD56 or NKG2C T cell subset, CD4+ or CD8+ T cells, or bulk PBMC T cells (not recorded which). Every receptor here comes from a young man in good health.

V is TRBV29-1 and J is TRBJ2-3; TCRdb calls TRBD1, which cannot be checked without DNA. The CDR3 is 14 residues long. The germline V gene has CDR1 SQVTM and CDR2 ANQGSEA. CDR3 amino acids: CSVDFDSSTDTQYF.

The chain links TRBV11-2 to TRBJ2-7; TCRdb returns TRBD1, unconfirmable since there is no DNA. The CDR3 is 13 amino acids. Germline V gene sequence: CDR1 SGHAT, CDR2 FQNNGV. The CDR3 is CASSVGQGGQQYF.

The V gene is TRBV4-1, the J gene TRBJ1-5; the D call from TCRdb, TRBD1, cannot be confirmed without DNA. Germline V gene sequence: CDR1 MGHRA, CDR2 YSYEKL. CDR3 length: 15 residues. CDR3 region: CASSQFRDSNQPQHF.

The V and J genes are TRBV29-1 and TRBJ2-7; TCRdb selects TRBD1, and the lack of DNA leaves this call unchecked. Germline values: CDR1 SQVTM, CDR2 ANQGSEA. The CDR3 runs 15 residues. The CDR3 sequence is CSVEERTGGIGEQYF.

This chain links TRBV5-1 with TRBJ2-1; TCRdb reports TRBD2, a call that lacks DNA to check it against. Germline CDR1 reads SGHRS; CDR2 reads YFSETQ. This CDR3 is 19 amino acids long. The chain's CDR3 is CASSLVPSGIRTGRNEQFF.

This sequence joins TRBV20-1 and TRBJ2-3. The CDR3 is 13 amino acids. Germline loops: CDR1 DFQATT, CDR2 SNEGSKA (reference sequence). The CDR3 sequence is CSAHIGASDTQYF.

This chain connects TRBV10-3 to TRBJ2-3; checking the TCRdb D call of TRBD1 is not possible without DNA. The CDR3 totals 13 residues. Germline assignment: CDR1 ENHRY and CDR2 SYGVKD. The CDR3 sequence is CATGTGTTDTQYF.

The chain recombines TRBV28 with TRBJ1-1; the D call from TCRdb, TRBD1, cannot be confirmed without DNA. This CDR3 region has 16 residues. Looked up from germline, CDR1 is MDHEN and CDR2 is SYDVKM. This chain's CDR3 is CASKVILGDSNTEAFF.

The rearrangement joins TRBV20-1 to TRBJ2-5. Germline V CDR1 and CDR2: DFQATT, SNEGSKA (reference sequence). The CDR3 contains 13 residues. CDR3 sequence reads: CSAPSIRQETQYF.

The V gene is TRBV20-1, the J gene TRBJ2-4; the D call of TRBD1 rests on TCRdb alone, since no DNA is present to check it. The germline CDR1 and CDR2 sequences are DFQATT and SNEGSKA (reference sequence). The CDR3 consists of 14 residues. The CDR3 loop reads CSPKPPARRDIQYF.

This chain joins TRBV19 and TRBJ2-3; without DNA, the TCRdb call of TRBD1 cannot be checked. Germline CDR1 reads LNHDA; CDR2 reads SQIVND (reference sequence). This CDR3 comprises 13 residues. The CDR3 sequence is CATKDRFTDTQYF.

The V call is TRBV5-1, the J call TRBJ2-5; TCRdb names TRBD2, which stays unverified in the absence of DNA. Germline V gives CDR1 SGHRS, CDR2 YFSETQ. This CDR3 spans 17 amino acids. CDR3 loop: CASSLVRTSGSQETQYF.

V is TRBV14 and J is TRBJ1-1; TCRdb's D gene call, TRBD1, goes unchecked for lack of DNA. Germline values: CDR1 SGHDN, CDR2 FVKESK. The CDR3 totals 16 residues. The CDR3 loop is CASSQGVWGPGTEAFF.

The chain links TRBV20-1 to TRBJ1-5; the TCRdb call, TRBD1, lacks DNA for checking. The CDR3 spans 15 residues. Germline V gene sequence: CDR1 DFQATT, CDR2 SNEGSKA (reference sequence). CDR3 protein: CSAKPQGRANQPQHF.

This chain uses TRBV19 with TRBJ2-3; TCRdb gives TRBD1 as the D gene, but with no DNA this cannot be confirmed. CDR3 length: 14 amino acids. The V gene's germline CDR1 is LNHDA and CDR2 SQIVND (reference sequence). CDR3 residues: CASSIVQGSDTQYF. The full variable domain, completed using reference TRBV19 and TRBJ2-3, is DGGITQSPKYLFRKEGQNVTLSCEQNLNHDAMYWYRQDPGQGLRLIYYSQIVNDFQKGDIAEGYSVSREKKESFPLTVTSAQKNPTAFYLCASSIVQGSDTQYFGPGTRLTVL.

The J gene is TRBJ1-1, the V gene TRBV3-1. Germline V gene data show CDR1 as LGHDT and CDR2 as YNNKEL (reference sequence). The CDR3 length is 14 residues. CDR3 sequence reads: CASSQPSQQGEAFF. Using reference TRBV3-1 and TRBJ1-1 for the parts outside the CDR3, the full variable domain is DTAVSQTPKYLVTQMGNDKSIKCEQNLGHDTMYWYKQDSKKFLKIMFSYNNKELIINETVPNRFSPKSPDKAHLNLHINSLELGDSAVYFCASSQPSQQGEAFFGQGTRLTVV.

The chain carries TRBV6-5 and TRBJ2-2; TCRdb reports TRBD2, a call that lacks DNA to check it against. CDR1 is MNHEY, CDR2 SVGAGI, per germline. CDR3 length equals 16 residues. The CDR3 sequence: CASSLIAGGLSGELFF.

This rearrangement joins TRBV7-9 to TRBJ2-3; TCRdb's assignment of TRBD2 cannot be checked, as there is no DNA. The CDR3 runs to 11 residues. Germline CDR1 SEHNR, CDR2 FQNEAQ (reference sequence). The CDR3 sequence: CAVRSPDTQYF.

The genes are TRBV7-8 and TRBJ2-1; TCRdb's D gene call, TRBD2, goes unchecked for lack of DNA. CDR1 is SGHVS, CDR2 FQNEAQ, per germline. This CDR3 region has 14 residues. CDR3 residues: CASSLARTSGRQFF.

The chain uses TRBV6-2 or TRBV6-3 and TRBJ2-7; the D call of TRBD2 rests on TCRdb alone, since no DNA is present to check it. The length of the CDR3 is 15 residues. Germline V gene sequence: CDR1 MNHEY, CDR2 SVGEGT. The CDR3 sequence: CASSYKAEGVYEQYF.

V is TRBV2 and J is TRBJ2-2; the TCRdb call, TRBD1, lacks DNA for checking. The CDR3 consists of 15 residues. CDR1 SNHLY and CDR2 FYNNEI come from the germline V gene. The CDR3: CASSELVGQDGELFF.

The gene calls are TRBV11-2 and TRBJ2-2. The V gene's germline CDR1 is SGHAT and CDR2 FQNNGV. This CDR3 is 15 amino acids long. This CDR3 reads CASSLAQANTGELFF.

V usage is TRBV25-1 and J usage is TRBJ2-7; the D call of TRBD2 rests on TCRdb alone, since no DNA is present to check it. Per germline, CDR1 MGHDK and CDR2 SYGVNS. CDR3 size: 14 residues. The CDR3 sequence: CASSDSGTIYEQYF.

This chain uses TRBV2 with TRBJ2-5; TCRdb picks TRBD1, but there is no DNA to check that call. The germline gives CDR1 SNHLY, CDR2 FYNNEI. This CDR3 is built from 16 residues. This CDR3 reads CASRDGTGRTQETQYF.

The rearrangement links TRBV21-1 to TRBJ2-5; TCRdb calls TRBD2, which cannot be checked without DNA. TRBV21-1 constitutes a pseudogene. The CDR3 totals 16 residues. CDR3 amino acids: CASSSRGLAGLETQYF.